This is a list of T cell receptor beta chains from one sample in a study of blood T cell repertoires in COVID-19. Some clones are missing from TCRdb's copy, which holds only in-frame ones; the method was immunoSEQ multiplex PCR. This table has more than 90,000 clones, around 79% appearing once. The sequenced material came from peripheral blood. The receptors derive from a man aged 50 or older with acute or convalescent COVID-19. Each CDR3 is given with its conserved first and last residue. The D gene is left open where the match is weak.

J | V | D | CDR3
TRBJ2-5 | TRBV19 | TRBD1 | CASSETGGGETQYF
TRBJ1-1 | TRBV27 | NA | CASSPNRAAEAFF
TRBJ2-7 | TRBV4-1 | TRBD2 | CASSQLLAESYEQYF
TRBJ1-1 | TRBV6-5 | TRBD1 | CASRRTGNTEAFF
TRBJ1-2 | TRBV7-9 | NA | CASSLQGNYGYTF
TRBJ2-2 | TRBV7-9 | NA | CASSLRQSGTGELFF
TRBJ1-1 | TRBV15 | NA | CATEGYQGEAFF
TRBJ1-5 | TRBV6-6 | TRBD1 | CASSYGTGVQPQHF
TRBJ2-2 | TRBV1 | NA | CTSSPTHSGRATGELFF
TRBJ1-6 | TRBV4-1 | TRBD1 | CASSQPRTGGNRSPLHF
TRBJ2-7 | TRBV30 | TRBD1 | CAWSAGTGGSYEQYF
TRBJ1-3 | TRBV19 | TRBD1 | CASRTPRDRVAGNTIYF
TRBJ1-1 | TRBV7-9 | NA | CASSVARINTEAFF
TRBJ1-3 | TRBV15 | TRBD1 | CATSVGQVSGNTIYF
TRBJ1-4 | TRBV11-1 | TRBD1 | CASSSPGTGPEKLFF
TRBJ2-3 | TRBV5-1 | TRBD1 | CASSWDRTSTDTQYF
TRBJ2-1 | TRBV6-2/TRBV6-3 | TRBD2 | CASSYSIGGSGYNEQFF